What follows are 5 T cell receptor beta chains derived from one specimen sequenced in a study of T cell responses to AZD1222 COVID-19 vaccine. Assay: immunoSEQ multiplex PCR; the TCRdb copy retains only in-frame clones and omits some. The sample lists 90,000 or so clones, under 90% occurring once. The sequencing here drew on peripheral blood, taken on day 0 of AZD1222 vaccination. The receptors were gathered from an adult in good health.

CDR3 region: CAWSVRESEKLFF. The CDR3 bases are TGTGCCTGGAGTGTACGGGAGTCAGAAAAACTGTTTTTT. The V and J genes are TRBV30 and TRBJ1-4; D is unclear. Trimming took off 0 bases at V and 8 bases at J, with 10 bases between the two ends. The CDR3 is 13 amino acids. Per germline, CDR1 GTSNPN and CDR2 SVGIG (reference sequence).

The chain recombines TRBV7-6 with TRBJ1-1; TRBD1 might be the D (5 bases). CDR1 is SGHVS and CDR2 is FNYEAQ in the germline V gene. The CDR3 consists of 13 residues. V dropped 4 bases and J dropped 0 bases, with 6 bases sitting between them. The CDR3 bases are TGTGCCAGCAGCTCGGACATGAACACTGAAGCTTTCTTT. It codes for CASSSDMNTEAFF.

V usage is TRBV7-2 and J usage is TRBJ1-2; the D gene is possibly TRBD1 (5 bases). The CDR3 length is 18 residues. With 4 bases removed from V and 0 bases from J, the gap between germline ends came to 21 bases. Germline V gives CDR1 SGHTA, CDR2 FQGNSA. DNA for the CDR3: TGTGCCAGCAGCTCGCGCGGTGGGTCACAGGTGACTAACTATGGCTACACCTTC. Protein: CASSSRGGSQVTNYGYTF. Combining the CDR3 with reference TRBV7-2 and TRBJ1-2 gives the whole variable domain GAGVSQSPSNKVTEKGKDVELRCDPISGHTALYWYRQSLGQGLEFLIYFQGNSAPDKSGLPSDRFSAERTGGSVSTLTIQRTQQEDSAVYLCASSSRGGSQVTNYGYTFGSGTRLTVV.

V is TRBV5-6 and J is TRBJ1-4; D not certain. The CDR3 is 13 residues long. V lost 4 bases and J lost 3, with 7 bases in between. The germline V gene encodes CDR1 SGHDT and CDR2 YYEEEE. CDR3 in DNA: TGTGCCAGCAGCCAGGAGGCTAATGAAAAACTGTTTTTT. Its protein is CASSQEANEKLFF.

This clone was seen once. The genes are TRBV6-5 and TRBJ2-1; 10 nucleotides agree with TRBD2. Looked up from germline, CDR1 is MNHEY and CDR2 is SVGAGI. Trimming removed 5 bases from V and 8 bases from J; junction bases left unmatched: 6. This CDR3 is 14 amino acids long. CDR3 nucleotide sequence: TGTGCCAGCAGTCTTAGCGGGGGGCCGTATGAGCAGTTCTTC. Encoded protein: CASSLSGGPYEQFF.